The clone carrying this TCR beta chain occurred a few times. The data stem from a study of blood T cell repertoires in COVID-19. The CDR3 has 15 amino acids. The V and J ends lost 0 bases and 6 bases respectively, with 14 bases between them. CDR1 is MNHEY, CDR2 SVGEGT, per germline. Repertoires were generated with immunoSEQ multiplex PCR, while TCRdb's copy carries only in-frame clones and drops some. The data hold hundreds of thousands of clones, with 85% to 90% observed a single time. The origin of this receptor is a man in his fifties or sixties who had been exposed to COVID-19. Sample: PBMCs or T cells enriched from blood (not recorded which). The rearrangement joins TRBV6-2 or TRBV6-3 to TRBJ1-1, with D maybe TRBD1 (5 bases). Written as DNA, the CDR3 is TGTGCCAGCAGTTACTCACCCTTTCGACAGCCTGAAGCTTTCTTT. Protein sequence: CASSYSPFRQPEAFF.